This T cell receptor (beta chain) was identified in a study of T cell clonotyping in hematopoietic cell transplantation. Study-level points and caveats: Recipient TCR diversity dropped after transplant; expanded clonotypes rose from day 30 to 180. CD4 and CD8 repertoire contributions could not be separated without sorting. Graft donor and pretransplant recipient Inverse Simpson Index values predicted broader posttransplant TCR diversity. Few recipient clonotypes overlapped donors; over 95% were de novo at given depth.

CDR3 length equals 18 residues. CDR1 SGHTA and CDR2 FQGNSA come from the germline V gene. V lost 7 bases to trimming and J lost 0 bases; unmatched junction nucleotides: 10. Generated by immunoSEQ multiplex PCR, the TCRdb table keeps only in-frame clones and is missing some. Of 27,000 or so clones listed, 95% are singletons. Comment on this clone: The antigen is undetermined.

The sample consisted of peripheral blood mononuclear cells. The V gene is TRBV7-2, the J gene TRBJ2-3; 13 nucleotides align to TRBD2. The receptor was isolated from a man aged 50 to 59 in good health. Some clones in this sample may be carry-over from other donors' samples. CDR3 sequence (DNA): TGTGCCAGCAACGACGAAACGGGACTAGCGGGGAGCACAGATACGCAGTATTTT. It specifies CASNDETGLAGSTDTQYF.